These T cell receptor beta chains were read from a single sample in a study of metastatic and nonmetastatic thyroid tumors. Using MiXCR, TCRdb reanalyzed the PCR reads. The sample lists 25,000 to 35,000 clones, 20% to 25% occurring once. Sequenced sample: blood. The source is a female donor with papillary thyroid cancer or a benign thyroid nodule (not recorded which). Some clones in this sample may be carry-over from other donors' samples. Both conserved end residues are part of each CDR3. The D gene is left open where the match is weak. Size tells how often a clone was seen (once, few, many) or the class of an expanded clone, and some rows leave it out.

d_call: TRBD1; clone_size: NA; j_call: TRBJ1-5; v_call: TRBV6-1; cdr3_nt: TGTGCCAGCAGTGAGGAGACAGGGAGCAATCAGCCCCAGCATTTT; cdr3_aa: CASSEETGSNQPQHF
d_call: NA; clone_size: few; j_call: TRBJ2-7; v_call: TRBV6-1; cdr3_nt: TGTGCCAGCAGCTCGGCCCCTACAGGGATAGCCTCCTACGAGCAGTACTTC; cdr3_aa: CASSSAPTGIASYEQYF
d_call: TRBD1; clone_size: NA; j_call: TRBJ1-5; v_call: TRBV28; cdr3_nt: TGTGCCAGCAGATCGGACAGGGAAACTGTTGCTGATCAGCCCCAGCATTTT; cdr3_aa: CASRSDRETVADQPQHF
d_call: NA; clone_size: many; j_call: TRBJ1-5; v_call: TRBV11-2; cdr3_nt: TGTGCCAGCAGCTTAGTTGGGGGTAGACGCAATCAGCCCCAGCATTTT; cdr3_aa: CASSLVGGRRNQPQHF
d_call: NA; clone_size: many; j_call: TRBJ2-5; v_call: TRBV6-1; cdr3_nt: TGTGCCAGCAGACCTGGATTGGGACCACAAGAGACCCAGTACTTC; cdr3_aa: CASRPGLGPQETQYF
d_call: NA; clone_size: NA; j_call: TRBJ2-7; v_call: TRBV11-2; cdr3_nt: TGTGCCACCAGACCTAGGGACCACTACGAGCAGTACTTC; cdr3_aa: CATRPRDHYEQYF
d_call: TRBD1; clone_size: many; j_call: TRBJ2-3; v_call: TRBV20-1; cdr3_nt: TGCAGTGCTAGGTCGGCAGGGGGCCCAGATACGCAGTATTTT; cdr3_aa: CSARSAGGPDTQYF
d_call: NA; clone_size: medium-sized; j_call: TRBJ1-6; v_call: TRBV27; cdr3_nt: TGTGCCAGCAGTCCCCTATCTTCACCCCTCCACTTT; cdr3_aa: CASSPLSSPLHF
d_call: NA; clone_size: many; j_call: TRBJ1-4; v_call: TRBV20-1; cdr3_nt: TGCAGTGCTCACAATCCGACAGAAAAACTGTTTTTT; cdr3_aa: CSAHNPTEKLFF
d_call: NA; clone_size: many; j_call: TRBJ1-2; v_call: TRBV25-1; cdr3_nt: TGTGCCAGCAGTGACCTCGGATATGATACCGGGGGCTACACCTTC; cdr3_aa: CASSDLGYDTGGYTF
d_call: TRBD2; clone_size: NA; j_call: TRBJ2-1; v_call: TRBV30; cdr3_nt: TGTGCCTGGAGGGAGACTAGCGGGAGAAGCTATGAGCAGTTCTTC; cdr3_aa: CAWRETSGRSYEQFF
d_call: NA; clone_size: NA; j_call: TRBJ2-7; v_call: TRBV30; cdr3_nt: TGTGCCTGGAGTTGGGGTGGAGAGCAGTACTTC; cdr3_aa: CAWSWGGEQYF
d_call: TRBD2; clone_size: many; j_call: TRBJ2-1; v_call: TRBV20-1; cdr3_nt: TGCAGTGCTAGAGATCGGACTAGCGGGAGTAACTCCTACAATGAGCAGTTCTTC; cdr3_aa: CSARDRTSGSNSYNEQFF
d_call: TRBD2; clone_size: many; j_call: TRBJ2-5; v_call: TRBV4-2; cdr3_nt: TGTGCCAGCAGCCTCGGGGAGGGGAGGGAGCAAGAGACCCAGTACTTC; cdr3_aa: CASSLGEGREQETQYF
d_call: TRBD1; clone_size: NA; j_call: TRBJ1-2; v_call: TRBV2; cdr3_nt: TGTGCCAGCAGTGACGAATTCGGGGGACAGGGAATAGTAGAGGCTGGCTACACCTTC; cdr3_aa: CASSDEFGGQGIVEAGYTF
d_call: NA; clone_size: NA; j_call: TRBJ2-7; v_call: TRBV3-1; cdr3_nt: TGTGCCAGCGAGGGAAGGTTGGGCTACGAGCGGTACTTC; cdr3_aa: CASEGRLGYERYF